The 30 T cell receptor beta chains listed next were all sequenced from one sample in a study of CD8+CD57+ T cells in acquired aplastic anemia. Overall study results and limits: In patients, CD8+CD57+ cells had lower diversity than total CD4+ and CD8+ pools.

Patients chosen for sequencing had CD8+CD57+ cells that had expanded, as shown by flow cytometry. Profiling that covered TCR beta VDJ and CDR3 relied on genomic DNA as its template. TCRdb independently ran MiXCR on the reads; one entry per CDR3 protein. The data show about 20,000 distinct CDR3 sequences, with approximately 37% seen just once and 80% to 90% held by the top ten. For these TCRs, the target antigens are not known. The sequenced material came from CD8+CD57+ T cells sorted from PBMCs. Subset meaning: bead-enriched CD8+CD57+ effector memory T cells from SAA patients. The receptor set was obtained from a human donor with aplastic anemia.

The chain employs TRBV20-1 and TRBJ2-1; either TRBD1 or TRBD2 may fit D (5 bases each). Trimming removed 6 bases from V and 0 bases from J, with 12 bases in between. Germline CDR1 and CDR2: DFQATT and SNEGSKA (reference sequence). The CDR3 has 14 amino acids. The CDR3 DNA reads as TGCAGTGCCAAAACCGGGGCCTCCTACAATGAGCAGTTCTTC. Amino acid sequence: CSAKTGASYNEQFF.

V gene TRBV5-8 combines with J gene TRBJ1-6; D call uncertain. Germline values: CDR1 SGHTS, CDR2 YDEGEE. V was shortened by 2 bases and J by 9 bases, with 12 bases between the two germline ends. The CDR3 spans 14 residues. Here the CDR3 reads CASSFPTRSSPLHF. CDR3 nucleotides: TGTGCCAGCAGCTTCCCTACAAGGTCTTCACCCCTCCACTTT.

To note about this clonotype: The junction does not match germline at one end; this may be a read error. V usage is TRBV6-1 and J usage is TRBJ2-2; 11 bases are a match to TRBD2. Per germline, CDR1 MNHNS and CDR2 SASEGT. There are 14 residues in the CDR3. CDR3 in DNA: TGTGCCAGCAGACTAGCGGGAGACACCGGGGGGCTGTTTTTT. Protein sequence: CASRLAGDTGGLFF.

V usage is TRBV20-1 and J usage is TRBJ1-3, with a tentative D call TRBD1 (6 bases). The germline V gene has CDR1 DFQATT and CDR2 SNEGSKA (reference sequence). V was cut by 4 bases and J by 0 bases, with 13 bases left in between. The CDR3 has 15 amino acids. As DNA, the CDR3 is TGCAGTGCTAAAGGAGGGGGGGCCTCTGGAAACACCATATATTTT. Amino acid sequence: CSAKGGGASGNTIYF.

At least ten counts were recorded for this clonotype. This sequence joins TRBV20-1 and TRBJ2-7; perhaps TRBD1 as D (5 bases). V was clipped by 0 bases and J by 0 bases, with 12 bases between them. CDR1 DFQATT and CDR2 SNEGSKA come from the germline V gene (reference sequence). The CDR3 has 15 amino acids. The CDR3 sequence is CSARDERGLSYEQYF. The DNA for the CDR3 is TGCAGTGCTAGAGATGAAAGGGGTCTCTCCTACGAGCAGTACTTC.

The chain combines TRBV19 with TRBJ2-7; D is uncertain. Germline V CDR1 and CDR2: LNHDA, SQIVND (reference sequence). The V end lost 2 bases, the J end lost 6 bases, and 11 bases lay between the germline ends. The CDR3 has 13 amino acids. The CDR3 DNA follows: TGTGCCAGTAGTATACGGATGGTCGGCGAGCAGTACTTC. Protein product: CASSIRMVGEQYF.

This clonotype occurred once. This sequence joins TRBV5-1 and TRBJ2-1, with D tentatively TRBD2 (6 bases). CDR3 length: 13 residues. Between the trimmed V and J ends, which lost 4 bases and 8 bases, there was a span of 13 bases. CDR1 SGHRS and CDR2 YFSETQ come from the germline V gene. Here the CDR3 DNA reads TGCGCCAGCAGCGCAGGGACTTCTGATGAGCAGTTCTTC. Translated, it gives CASSAGTSDEQFF.

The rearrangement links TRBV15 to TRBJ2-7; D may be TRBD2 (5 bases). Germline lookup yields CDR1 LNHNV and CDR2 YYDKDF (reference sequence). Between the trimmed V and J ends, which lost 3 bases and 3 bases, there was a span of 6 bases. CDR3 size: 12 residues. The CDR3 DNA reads TGTGCCACCAGCAGCGGAGGCTACGAGCAGTACTTC. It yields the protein CATSSGGYEQYF. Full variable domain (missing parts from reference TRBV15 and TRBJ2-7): DAMVIQNPRYQVTQFGKPVTLSCSQTLNHNVMYWYQQKSSQAPKLLFHYYDKDFNNEADTPDNFQSRRPNTSFCFLDIRSPGLGDTAMYLCATSSGGYEQYFGPGTRLTVT.

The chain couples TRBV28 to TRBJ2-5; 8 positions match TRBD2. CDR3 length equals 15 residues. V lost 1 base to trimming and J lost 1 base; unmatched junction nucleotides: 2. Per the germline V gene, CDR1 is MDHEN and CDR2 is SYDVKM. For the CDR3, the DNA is TGTGCCAGCAGTTTATCTAGCGGGTCCCAAGAGACCCAGTACTTC. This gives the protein CASSLSSGSQETQYF. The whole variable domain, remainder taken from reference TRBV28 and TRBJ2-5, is DVKVTQSSRYLVKRTGEKVFLECVQDMDHENMFWYRQDPGLGLRLIYFSYDVKMKEKGDIPEGYSVSREKKERFSLILESASTNQTSMYLCASSLSSGSQETQYFGPGTRLLVL.

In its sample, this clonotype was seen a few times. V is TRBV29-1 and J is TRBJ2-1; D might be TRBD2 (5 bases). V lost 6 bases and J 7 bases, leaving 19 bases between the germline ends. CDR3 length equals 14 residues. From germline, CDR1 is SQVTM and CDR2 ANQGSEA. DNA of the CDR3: TGCAGCGTCTCTATCTCGTCGGGGTGGAATGAGCAGTTCTTC. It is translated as CSVSISSGWNEQFF.

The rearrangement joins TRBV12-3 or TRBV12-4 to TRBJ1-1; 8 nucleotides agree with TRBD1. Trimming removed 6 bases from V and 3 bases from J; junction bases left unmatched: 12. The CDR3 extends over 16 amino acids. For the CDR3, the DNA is TGTGCCAGCAGACCGCAGGGGGCCTCGCTACACACTGAAGCTTTCTTT. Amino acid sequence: CASRPQGASLHTEAFF.

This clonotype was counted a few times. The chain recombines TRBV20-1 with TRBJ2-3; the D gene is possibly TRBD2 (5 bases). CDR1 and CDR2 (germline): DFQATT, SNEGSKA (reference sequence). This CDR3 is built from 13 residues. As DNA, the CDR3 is TGCAGCGATGAACTAGATTATTCAGATACGCAGTATTTT. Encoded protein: CSDELDYSDTQYF.

CDR3 in amino acids: CASSWGSLYEQYF. The CDR3, as DNA: TGTGCCAGCAGTTGGGGATCTCTTTACGAGCAGTACTTC. V is TRBV6-1 and J is TRBJ2-7, with D unresolved. Germline loops: CDR1 MNHNS, CDR2 SASEGT. V dropped 5 bases and J dropped 4 bases, with 12 bases sitting between them. This CDR3 has 13 amino acids.

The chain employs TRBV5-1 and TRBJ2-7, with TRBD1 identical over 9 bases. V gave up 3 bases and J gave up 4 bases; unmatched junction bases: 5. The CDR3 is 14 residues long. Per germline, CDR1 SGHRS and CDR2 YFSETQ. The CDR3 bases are TGCGCCAGCAGCTCACAGGGGGCTGGGTACGAGCAGTACTTC. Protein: CASSSQGAGYEQYF.

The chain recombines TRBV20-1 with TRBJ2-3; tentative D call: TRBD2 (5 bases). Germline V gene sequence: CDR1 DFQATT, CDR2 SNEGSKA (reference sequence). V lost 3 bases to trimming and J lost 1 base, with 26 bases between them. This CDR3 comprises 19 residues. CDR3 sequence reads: CSASPPPPSRTRGTDTQYF. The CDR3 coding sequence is TGCAGTGCTAGCCCCCCCCCCCCCAGCCGGACGCGGGGCACAGATACGCAGTATTTT.

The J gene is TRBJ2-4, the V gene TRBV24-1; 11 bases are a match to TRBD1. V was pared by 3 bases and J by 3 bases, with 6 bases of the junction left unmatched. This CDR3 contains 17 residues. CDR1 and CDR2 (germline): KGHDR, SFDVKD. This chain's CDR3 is CATSDTPGQGDKNIQYF. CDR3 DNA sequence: TGTGCCACCAGTGATACGCCGGGACAGGGGGACAAAAACATTCAGTACTTC.

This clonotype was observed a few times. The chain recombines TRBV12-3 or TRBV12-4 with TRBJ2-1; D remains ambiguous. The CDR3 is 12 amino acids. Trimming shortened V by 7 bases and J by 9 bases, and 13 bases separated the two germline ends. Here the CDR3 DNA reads TGTGCCAGCACTCCGTTTTTCACTGAGCAGTTCTTC. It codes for CASTPFFTEQFF.

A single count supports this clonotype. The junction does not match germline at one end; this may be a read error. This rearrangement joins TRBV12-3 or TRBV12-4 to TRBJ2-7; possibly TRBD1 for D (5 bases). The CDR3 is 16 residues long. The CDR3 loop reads CASSLARQTVSCEQYF. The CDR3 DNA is TGTGCCAGCAGTTTAGCCAGACAGACCGTCTCCTGCGAGCAGTACTTC.

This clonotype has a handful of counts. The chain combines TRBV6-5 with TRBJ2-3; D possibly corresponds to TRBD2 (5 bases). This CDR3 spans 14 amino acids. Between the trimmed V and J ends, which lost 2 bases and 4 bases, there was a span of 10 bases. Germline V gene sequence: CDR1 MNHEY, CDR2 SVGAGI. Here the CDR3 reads CASSYGLASDTQYF. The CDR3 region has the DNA TGTGCCAGCAGTTACGGGCTAGCTTCAGATACGCAGTATTTT.

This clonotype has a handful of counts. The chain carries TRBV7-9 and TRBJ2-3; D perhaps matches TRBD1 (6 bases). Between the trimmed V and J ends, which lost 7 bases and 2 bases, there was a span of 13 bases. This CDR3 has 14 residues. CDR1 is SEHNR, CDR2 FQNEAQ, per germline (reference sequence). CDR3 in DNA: TGTGCCAGCATGGTGACAGGACCCACAGATACGCAGTATTTT. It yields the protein CASMVTGPTDTQYF.

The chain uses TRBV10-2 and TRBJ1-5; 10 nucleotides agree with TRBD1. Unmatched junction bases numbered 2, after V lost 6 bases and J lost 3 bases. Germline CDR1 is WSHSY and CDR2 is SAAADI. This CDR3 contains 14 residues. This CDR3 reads CASRGTGDNQPQHF. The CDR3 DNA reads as TGCGCCAGCAGGGGGACAGGGGACAATCAGCCCCAGCATTTT.

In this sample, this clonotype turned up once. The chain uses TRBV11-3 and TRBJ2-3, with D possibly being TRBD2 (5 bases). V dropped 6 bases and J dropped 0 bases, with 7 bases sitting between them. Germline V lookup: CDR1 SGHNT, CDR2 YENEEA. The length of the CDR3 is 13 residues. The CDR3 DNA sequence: TGTGCCAGCAGTCGGACTAGCACAGATACGCAGTATTTT. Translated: CASSRTSTDTQYF.

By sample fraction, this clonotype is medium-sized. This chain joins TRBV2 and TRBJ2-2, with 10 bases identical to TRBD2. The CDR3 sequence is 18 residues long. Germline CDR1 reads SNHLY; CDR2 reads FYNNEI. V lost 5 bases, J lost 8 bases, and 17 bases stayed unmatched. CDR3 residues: CASSHPPGLASQRGELFF. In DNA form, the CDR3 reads TGTGCCAGCAGTCACCCCCCGGGACTAGCGTCCCAAAGGGGGGAGCTGTTTTTT. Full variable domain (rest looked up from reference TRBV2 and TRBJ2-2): EPEVTQTPSHQVTQMGQEVILRCVPISNHLYFYWYRQILGQKVEFLVSFYNNEISEKSEIFDDQFSVERPDGSNFTLKIRSTKLEDSAMYFCASSHPPGLASQRGELFFGEGSRLTVL.

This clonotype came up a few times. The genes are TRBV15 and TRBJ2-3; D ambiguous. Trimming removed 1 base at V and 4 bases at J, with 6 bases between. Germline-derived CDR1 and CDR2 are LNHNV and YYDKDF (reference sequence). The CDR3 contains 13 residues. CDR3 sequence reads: CATSRGASDTQYF. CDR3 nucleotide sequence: TGTGCCACCAGCAGAGGAGCGTCAGATACGCAGTATTTT.

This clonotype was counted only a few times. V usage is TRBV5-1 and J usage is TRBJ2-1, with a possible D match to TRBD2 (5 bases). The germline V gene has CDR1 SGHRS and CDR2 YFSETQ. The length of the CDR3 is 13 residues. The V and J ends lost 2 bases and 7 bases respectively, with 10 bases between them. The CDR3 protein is CASSLRTPNEQFF. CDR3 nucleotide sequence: TGCGCCAGCAGCTTAAGGACTCCTAATGAGCAGTTCTTC.

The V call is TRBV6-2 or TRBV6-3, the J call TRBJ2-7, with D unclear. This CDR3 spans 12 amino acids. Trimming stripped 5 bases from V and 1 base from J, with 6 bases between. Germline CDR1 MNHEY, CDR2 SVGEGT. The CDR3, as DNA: TGTGCCAGCAGTCGCTCTTCCTACGAGCAGTACTTC. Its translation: CASSRSSYEQYF.

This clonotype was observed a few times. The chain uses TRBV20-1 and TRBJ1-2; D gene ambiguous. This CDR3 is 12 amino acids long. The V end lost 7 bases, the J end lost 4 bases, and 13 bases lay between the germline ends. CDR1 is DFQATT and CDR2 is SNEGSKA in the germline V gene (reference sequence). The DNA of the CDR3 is TGCAGTGTTCGGCAGACTGTCTATGGCTACACCTTC. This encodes CSVRQTVYGYTF.

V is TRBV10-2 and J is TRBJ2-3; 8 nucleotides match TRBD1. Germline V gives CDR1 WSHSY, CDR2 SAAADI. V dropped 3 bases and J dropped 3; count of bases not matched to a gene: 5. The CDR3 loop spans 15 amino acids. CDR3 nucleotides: TGCGCCAGCAGTGATGGACAGGGTCAAACAGATACGCAGTATTTT. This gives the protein CASSDGQGQTDTQYF.

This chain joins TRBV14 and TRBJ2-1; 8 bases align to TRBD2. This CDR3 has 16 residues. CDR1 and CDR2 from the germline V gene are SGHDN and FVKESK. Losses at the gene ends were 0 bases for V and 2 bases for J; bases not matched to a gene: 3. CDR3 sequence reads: CASSQDPGGPYNEQFF. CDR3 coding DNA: TGTGCCAGCAGCCAAGATCCGGGGGGGCCCTACAATGAGCAGTTCTTC.

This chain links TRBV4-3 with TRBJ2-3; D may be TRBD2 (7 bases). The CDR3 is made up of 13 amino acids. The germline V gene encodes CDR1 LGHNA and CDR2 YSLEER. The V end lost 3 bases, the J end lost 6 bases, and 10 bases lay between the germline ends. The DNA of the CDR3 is TGCGCCAGCAGCCAGCGGGGGCGGGATACGCAGTATTTT. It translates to CASSQRGRDTQYF.